A selection of T cell receptor beta chains follows, all from one sample in a study of blood T cell repertoires in COVID-19. Only in-frame clones appear in the TCRdb table, and some are missing; sequencing was by immunoSEQ multiplex PCR. The sample includes about 270,000 clones, 86% of them seen just once. Sequencing input: peripheral blood. Receptor source: a woman older than 75 with COVID-19, enrolled during active disease. CDR3s include the opening cysteine and the closing phenylalanine or tryptophan. D genes are given only for firm matches. Clone size is shown for a subset of rows, as once, few, many or a class of expanded clone.

V gene: TRBV28
D gene: NA
J gene: TRBJ1-5
clone size: NA
CDR3 DNA: TGTGCCAGCATCGGGTCTTATAGCAATCAGCCCCAGCATTTT
CDR3 protein: CASIGSYSNQPQHF

V gene: TRBV20-1
D gene: NA
J gene: TRBJ1-3
clone size: NA
CDR3 DNA: TGCAGTGCTAGTCGTGTCTCTGGAAACACCATATATTTT
CDR3 protein: CSASRVSGNTIYF

V gene: TRBV11-2
D gene: NA
J gene: TRBJ1-1
clone size: NA
CDR3 DNA: TGTGCCAGCAGCTCTCCGGGGAACACTGAAGCTTTCTTT
CDR3 protein: CASSSPGNTEAFF

V gene: TRBV14
D gene: NA
J gene: TRBJ1-6
clone size: NA
CDR3 DNA: TGTGCCAGCAGGCTACAGGGTATCGTGAATTCACCCCTCCACTTT
CDR3 protein: CASRLQGIVNSPLHF

V gene: TRBV24-1
D gene: NA
J gene: TRBJ2-5
clone size: NA
CDR3 DNA: TGTGCCACCAGTGATCCCGGTCACCCGACCCAGTACTTC
CDR3 protein: CATSDPGHPTQYF

V gene: TRBV7-2
D gene: TRBD2
J gene: TRBJ2-1
clone size: NA
CDR3 DNA: TGTGCCAGCAGCCCCCTAGCGGGGGATAACAATGAGCAGTTCTTC
CDR3 protein: CASSPLAGDNNEQFF

V gene: TRBV5-1
D gene: TRBD1
J gene: TRBJ1-1
clone size: NA
CDR3 DNA: TGCGCCAGCAGCTTAGCCGGGACAGGGACGGCGGGTGAAGCTTTCTTT
CDR3 protein: CASSLAGTGTAGEAFF

V gene: TRBV6-1
D gene: NA
J gene: TRBJ1-2
clone size: once
CDR3 DNA: TGTGCCAGCAGTGAACAGAGACAGGCTCGTGGCTACACCTTC
CDR3 protein: CASSEQRQARGYTF

V gene: TRBV11-2
D gene: TRBD1
J gene: TRBJ1-1
clone size: once
CDR3 DNA: TGTGCCAGCAATCAGGGGGGAATCACTGAAGCTTTCTTT
CDR3 protein: CASNQGGITEAFF

V gene: TRBV14
D gene: TRBD1
J gene: TRBJ1-1
clone size: few
CDR3 DNA: TGTGCCAGCAGCCGACAGGGGGCAGGTGAAGCTTTCTTT
CDR3 protein: CASSRQGAGEAFF

V gene: TRBV28
D gene: NA
J gene: TRBJ2-7
clone size: NA
CDR3 DNA: TGTGCCAGCAGTACCCTGACTACCGAGCAGTACTTC
CDR3 protein: CASSTLTTEQYF

V gene: TRBV5-1
D gene: NA
J gene: TRBJ1-1
clone size: once
CDR3 DNA: TGCGCCAGCAGCTCAGGATCAGGCCCGAACACTGAAGCTTTCTTT
CDR3 protein: CASSSGSGPNTEAFF

V gene: TRBV10-3
D gene: TRBD1
J gene: TRBJ1-5
clone size: NA
CDR3 DNA: TGTGCCACCGGGACAGGGTCTCAGCCCCAGCATTTT
CDR3 protein: CATGTGSQPQHF

V gene: TRBV5-4
D gene: NA
J gene: TRBJ1-4
clone size: NA
CDR3 DNA: TGTGCCAGCAGCCAAAAGGGGGGGACTGCAACTAATGAAAAACTGTTTTTT
CDR3 protein: CASSQKGGTATNEKLFF

V gene: TRBV5-4
D gene: NA
J gene: TRBJ2-3
clone size: NA
CDR3 DNA: TGTGCCAGCAGCCCGGCCTGGGGCCGAAACACAGATACGCAGTATTTT
CDR3 protein: CASSPAWGRNTDTQYF

V gene: TRBV2
D gene: TRBD1
J gene: TRBJ2-4
clone size: NA
CDR3 DNA: TGTGCCAGCATAGGACAGGGCGGAAACATTCAGTACTTC
CDR3 protein: CASIGQGGNIQYF

V gene: TRBV5-1
D gene: NA
J gene: TRBJ2-5
clone size: NA
CDR3 DNA: TGCGCCAGCAGCTTGGGAGGACAGGGAGGGAAGCAAGAGACCCAGTACTTC
CDR3 protein: CASSLGGQGGKQETQYF

V gene: TRBV5-1
D gene: TRBD1
J gene: TRBJ2-7
clone size: NA
CDR3 DNA: TGCGCCAGCAGCTTGGGTTCGTTTGGGACAGGGGGGGCCTACGAGCAGTACTTC
CDR3 protein: CASSLGSFGTGGAYEQYF

V gene: TRBV19
D gene: NA
J gene: TRBJ1-5
clone size: NA
CDR3 DNA: TGTGCCAGTAGCCCCAGGACCGGGGGGAGCAATCAGCCCCAGCATTTT
CDR3 protein: CASSPRTGGSNQPQHF